This TCR beta chain was sequenced for a study of blood T cell repertoires in COVID-19. Study-level information: Italy, Spain and the United States were the sources of the convalescent and acute COVID-19 samples. In each case, the material was cDNA or gDNA derived from T cells, B-cell-depleted T cells, or PBMCs.

V was trimmed by 1 base and J by 10 bases, leaving 11 bases between them. Germline V gives CDR1 SGHAT, CDR2 FQNNGV. The CDR3 covers 14 residues. In the source study's methods: Amplified reference gene primers provided the basis for estimating nucleated cell counts. The repertoire was sequenced with immunoSEQ multiplex PCR; TCRdb's copy has only in-frame clones and lacks some. The D gene and trimming were derived from the DNA, and the V and J assignments and clone size from that table. The sample includes about 130,000 clones, roughly 74% of them seen just once. Seattle patients were enrolled while actively infected and followed longitudinally.

The sequence was obtained from a man older than 75 with COVID-19, enrolled during active disease. Input material: peripheral blood. The chain has TRBV11-2 and TRBJ1-6; D is ambiguous. This CDR3 is CASSLGPKRSPLHF. Written as DNA, the CDR3 is TGTGCCAGCAGCTTAGGGCCCAAGCGATCACCCCTCCACTTT. The full variable domain, in which reference TRBV11-2 and TRBJ1-6 provide the parts outside the CDR3, is EAGVAQSPRYKIIEKRQSVAFWCNPISGHATLYWYQQILGQGPKLLIQFQNNGVVDDSQLPKDRFSAERLKGVDSTLKIQPAKLEDSAVYLCASSLGPKRSPLHFGNGTRLTVT.